Following are 26 T cell receptor beta chains from one sample sequenced in a study of control samples from healthy donors and cancer patients. Profiling relied on immunoSEQ multiplex PCR, and the TCRdb table lists in-frame clones only, not all of them. The sample lists roughly 120,000 clones, roughly nine tenths occurring once. The sequenced sample was PBMCs. The receptors stem from a woman in her 50s with colorectal cancer.

The rearrangement joins TRBV6-1 to TRBJ1-4, with a tentative D call TRBD1 (5 bases). The CDR3 extends over 15 amino acids. Germline CDR1 and CDR2: MNHNS and SASEGT. V was cut by 0 bases and J by 8 bases, with 13 bases left in between. The CDR3 here is CASSEAGQGYEKLFF. CDR3 sequence (DNA): TGTGCCAGCAGTGAAGCGGGGCAGGGATACGAAAAACTGTTTTTT.

This clone is a singleton in its sample. This sequence joins TRBV5-4 and TRBJ1-2; possible D gene TRBD1, 6 bases. V gave up 4 bases and J gave up 2 bases, with 12 bases separating them. Germline V gene data show CDR1 as SGHNT and CDR2 as YYREEE (reference sequence). The CDR3 has 14 residues. In nucleotides, the CDR3 is TGTGCCAGCAGCCCCGAGGACAGAAACTATGGCTACACCTTC. Residues: CASSPEDRNYGYTF.

In its sample, this clone was seen once. The chain is built from TRBV27 and TRBJ2-7; 10 bases align to TRBD1. With V trimmed by 0 bases and J by 4 bases, 9 bases remained unmatched. In germline, CDR1 is MNHEY, CDR2 SMNVEV (reference sequence). This CDR3 is 17 amino acids long. The CDR3 bases are TGTGCCAGCAGTTTATCTGCCGCCGGGACAGGGGTTTACGAGCAGTACTTC. Translated, it gives CASSLSAAGTGVYEQYF.

This chain links TRBV5-5 with TRBJ2-7; 7 nucleotides match TRBD1. CDR3 length: 15 residues. Trimming removed 4 bases from V and 5 bases from J; junction bases left unmatched: 12. Germline V gives CDR1 SGHKS, CDR2 YYEKEE (reference sequence). The CDR3 DNA reads TGTGCCAGCAGCCCGTGGGACAGTGCCAGGAACGAGCAGTACTTC. It codes for CASSPWDSARNEQYF.

This sequence joins TRBV27 and TRBJ1-2, with 7 bases identical to TRBD1. CDR1 and CDR2 (germline): MNHEY, SMNVEV (reference sequence). Trimming cost V 2 bases and J 8 bases; bases outside gene matches: 8. This CDR3 region has 14 residues. In nucleotides, the CDR3 is TGTGCCAGCAGTTTACACACAGGGGAACAAGGCTACACCTTC. Amino acid sequence: CASSLHTGEQGYTF.

The count of this clone is one. The V call is TRBV5-1, the J call TRBJ1-2, with 7 bases aligning to TRBD1. The CDR3 totals 14 residues. CDR1 is SGHRS and CDR2 is YFSETQ in the germline V gene. The V gene end was trimmed by 4 bases and the J gene end by 4 bases; junction bases not matched to a gene: 7. CDR3 loop: CASSTGQDPYGYTF. The CDR3 DNA follows: TGCGCCAGCAGCACCGGACAGGACCCCTATGGCTACACCTTC.

The chain couples TRBV19 to TRBJ2-3; the D gene is possibly TRBD2 (5 bases). With 5 bases removed from V and 0 bases from J, the gap between germline ends came to 12 bases. This CDR3 has 15 residues. Germline CDR1 reads LNHDA; CDR2 reads SQIVND (reference sequence). This CDR3 reads CASSDRGTSTDTQYF. CDR3 DNA: TGTGCCAGTAGTGATCGGGGAACTAGCACAGATACGCAGTATTTT.

The J gene is TRBJ1-5, the V gene TRBV5-6; no clear D gene. V was pared by 4 bases and J by 7 bases, with 18 bases between. The CDR3 loop spans 15 amino acids. CDR1 SGHDT and CDR2 YYEEEE come from the germline V gene. CDR3 amino acids: CASSLVGEPRQPQHF. CDR3 DNA sequence: TGTGCCAGCAGCCTCGTCGGGGAGCCTAGACAGCCCCAGCATTTT.

CDR3 sequence (DNA): TGCGCCAGCAGCCAGACTGGCAGCAACACCGGGGAGCTGTTTTTT. It encodes CASSQTGSNTGELFF. The rearrangement links TRBV4-1 to TRBJ2-2, with D unresolved. Trimming took 3 bases from V and 2 from J, leaving 10 bases between them. This CDR3 is 15 amino acids long. Germline V gene sequence: CDR1 MGHRA, CDR2 YSYEKL.

To note about this clone: Within the sample, other DNA sequences also encode this same CDR3. V is TRBV5-1 and J is TRBJ2-7, with D perhaps matching TRBD2 (5 bases). This CDR3 contains 13 residues. Germline loops: CDR1 SGHRS, CDR2 YFSETQ. Trimming pared 4 bases from V and 4 bases from J, leaving 12 bases between. The CDR3 region is CASSLASSYEQYF. The DNA of the CDR3 is TGCGCCAGCAGCCTCGCTAGCAGTTACGAGCAGTACTTC.

The chain joins TRBV30 to TRBJ2-2; 8 bases fit TRBD1. CDR1 and CDR2 from the germline V gene are GTSNPN and SVGIG (reference sequence). The V gene end was trimmed by 3 bases and the J gene end by 5 bases; junction bases not matched to a gene: 11. CDR3 length equals 16 residues. The CDR3 spells CAWSQTGVTSTGELFF. DNA of the CDR3: TGTGCCTGGAGCCAGACAGGGGTAACATCGACCGGGGAGCTGTTTTTT.

This chain uses TRBV7-6 with TRBJ1-1, with D unclear. The CDR3 is made up of 13 amino acids. CDR1 is SGHVS, CDR2 FNYEAQ, per germline. The germline V and J ends were trimmed by 1 base and 1 base, with 4 bases remaining between them. The CDR3 protein is CASSLEQNTEAFF. CDR3 bases: TGTGCCAGCAGCTTAGAACAGAACACTGAAGCTTTCTTT.

This rearrangement joins TRBV30 to TRBJ2-7; D perhaps matches TRBD2 (6 bases). The CDR3 has 15 amino acids. The V gene's germline CDR1 is GTSNPN and CDR2 SVGIG (reference sequence). V was cut by 1 base and J by 0 bases, with 13 bases left in between. CDR3 residues: CAWSGWDSHSYEQYF. The CDR3 nucleotides are TGTGCCTGGAGTGGGTGGGACTCCCACTCCTACGAGCAGTACTTC.

The V call is TRBV18, the J call TRBJ1-5; 8 bases map to TRBD1. With 2 bases clipped from V and 4 bases from J, the junction kept 7 bases outside the gene matches. Germline V gene data show CDR1 as KGHSH and CDR2 as LQKENI. The CDR3 contains 16 residues. CDR3 nucleotide sequence: TGTGCCAGCTCACCAGGGACAGGAGGGGAAAATCAGCCCCAGCATTTT. This translates into CASSPGTGGENQPQHF.

The rearrangement joins TRBV6-2 or TRBV6-3 to TRBJ2-1; 10 bases line up with TRBD1. The length of the CDR3 is 16 residues. Germline CDR1 MNHEY, CDR2 SVGEGT. V was pared by 5 bases and J by 8 bases, with 12 bases of the junction left unmatched. CDR3 nucleotides: TGTGCCAGCAGTAACCCCGGGACAGGGGAGAAGGATGAGCAGTTCTTC. It yields the protein CASSNPGTGEKDEQFF.

This chain uses TRBV7-2 with TRBJ1-2; D is unresolved. V was clipped by 3 bases and J by 2 bases, with 7 bases between them. CDR3 length: 13 residues. The germline V gene has CDR1 SGHTA and CDR2 FQGNSA. In nucleotides, the CDR3 is TGTGCCAGCAGCTTCCCGGGGAACTATGGCTACACCTTC. Translating gives CASSFPGNYGYTF.

The table lists this clone with a count of one. V and J are TRBV19 and TRBJ2-5; 7 nucleotides line up with TRBD2. Germline values: CDR1 LNHDA, CDR2 SQIVND (reference sequence). The CDR3 has 14 residues. V trimming: 5 bases; J trimming: 1 base; junction bases outside the gene matches: 4. The CDR3 protein is CASSSGGFQETQYF. CDR3 coding DNA: TGTGCCAGTAGTTCGGGAGGTTTCCAAGAGACCCAGTACTTC.

This clone was seen only once. This chain joins TRBV12-3 or TRBV12-4 and TRBJ1-4; 7 bases match TRBD1. V was clipped by 4 bases and J by 7 bases; unmatched bases: 3. The CDR3 consists of 13 residues. The CDR3 spells CASSSGQREKLFF. The DNA for the CDR3 is TGTGCCAGCAGTTCGGGACAGCGTGAAAAACTGTTTTTT.

The chain links TRBV7-3 to TRBJ2-3, with D uncertain. Deletions cut 5 bases from V and 8 bases from J, with 23 bases between. This CDR3 has 16 amino acids. Germline V gene data show CDR1 as SGHTA and CDR2 as FQGTGA. The CDR3: CASSEDPSSSLFTQYF. The CDR3 coding sequence is TGTGCCAGCAGCGAAGATCCATCGTCCTCCCTTTTTACGCAGTATTTT. The full variable domain, with the rest looked up from reference TRBV7-3 and TRBJ2-3, is GAGVSQTPSNKVTEKGKYVELRCDPISGHTALYWYRQSLGQGPEFLIYFQGTGAADDSGLPNDRFFAVRPEGSVSTLKIQRTERGDSAVYLCASSEDPSSSLFTQYFGPGTRLTVL.

The chain uses TRBV5-1 and TRBJ2-5; 8 bases match TRBD2. The CDR3 is 16 residues long. The germline V gene has CDR1 SGHRS and CDR2 YFSETQ. J lost 5 bases, V lost 4 bases, and 13 bases had no gene match. Here the CDR3 reads CASSKRNGLAGETQYF. In DNA, the CDR3 is TGCGCCAGCAGCAAAAGGAACGGCTTAGCGGGGGAGACCCAGTACTTC.

V is TRBV5-6 and J is TRBJ2-5, with 10 bases identical to TRBD2. V lost 4 bases, J lost 5 bases, and 5 bases stayed unmatched. The germline CDR1 and CDR2 sequences are SGHDT and YYEEEE. The CDR3 spans 14 residues. DNA of the CDR3: TGTGCCAGCAGCCTAGCGGGAGTGGGGGAGACCCAGTACTTC. Its translation is CASSLAGVGETQYF.

The V and J genes are TRBV5-5 and TRBJ1-1, with D uncertain. V lost 0 bases to trimming and J lost 0 bases, with 9 bases between them. Germline loops: CDR1 SGHKS, CDR2 YYEKEE (reference sequence). The CDR3 totals 15 residues. The CDR3 spells CASSLDNYMNTEAFF. The CDR3 nucleotides read TGTGCCAGCAGCTTGGATAATTACATGAACACTGAAGCTTTCTTT. The full variable domain, rest sourced from reference TRBV5-5 and TRBJ1-1, is DAGVTQSPTHLIKTRGQQVTLRCSPISGHKSVSWYQQVLGQGPQFIFQYYEKEERGRGNFPDRFSARQFPNYSSELNVNALLLGDSALYLCASSLDNYMNTEAFFGQGTRLTVV.

V and J are TRBV19 and TRBJ1-2; tentatively, D is TRBD1 (5 bases). V lost 4 bases, J lost 8 bases, and 17 bases lay in between. The germline CDR1 and CDR2 sequences are LNHDA and SQIVND (reference sequence). There are 14 residues in the CDR3. CDR3 sequence (DNA): TGTGCCAGTAGTACCTCGATGGACATTTTCGGCTACACCTTC. Translating it yields CASSTSMDIFGYTF.

This chain links TRBV4-2 with TRBJ2-1; D assignment may be TRBD1 or TRBD2 (5 bases each). Looked up from germline, CDR1 is LGHNA and CDR2 is YNFKEQ. V gave up 5 bases and J gave up 1 base, with 18 bases separating them. The CDR3 spans 17 residues. The CDR3, as DNA: TGTGCCAGCAGCACCCAACAGGTCGGGGATTCCTACAATGAGCAGTTCTTC. It is translated as CASSTQQVGDSYNEQFF.

This clone has just a few counts. V usage is TRBV2 and J usage is TRBJ2-4; TRBD1 matches at 9 bases. The V gene end was trimmed by 4 bases and the J gene end by 8 bases; junction bases not matched to a gene: 0. The CDR3 has 12 residues. Germline CDR1 is SNHLY and CDR2 is FYNNEI. Here the CDR3 reads CASSGQGDIQYF. Written as DNA, the CDR3 is TGTGCCAGCAGTGGACAGGGGGACATTCAGTACTTC.

This clone has just one count. The chain carries TRBV18 and TRBJ1-2, with no clear D. The CDR3 is 13 amino acids. Germline lookup yields CDR1 KGHSH and CDR2 LQKENI. The ends were cut back, 5 bases at V and 2 bases at J, with 9 bases in the middle. CDR3 DNA: TGTGCCAGCTCAAGTCAGGCCAACTATGGCTACACCTTC. Translated: CASSSQANYGYTF. The full variable domain, rest sourced from reference TRBV18 and TRBJ1-2, is NAGVMQNPRHLVRRRGQEARLRCSPMKGHSHVYWYRQLPEEGLKFMVYLQKENIIDESGMPKERFSAEFPKEGPSILRIQQVVRGDSAAYFCASSSQANYGYTFGSGTRLTVV.